This T cell receptor (beta chain) was recorded in a study of early T cells in non-severe SARS-CoV-2 infection. The protocol attached unique molecular identifiers to individual cDNA molecules. TCRdb ran MiXCR on the 5' RACE reads and lists one entry per CDR3 protein. Among about 120,000 distinct CDR3 sequences listed, 10% to 15% were seen once. This clonotype occurred a few times. The material was whole blood, obtained at baseline. The TCR originated in an adult who was a healthcare worker with PCR-confirmed SARS-CoV-2 infection or an uninfected control (not recorded which).

CDR3 coding DNA: TGTGCCAGCTCACCGAGGACAGGGGGCGGTAATTCACCCCTCCACTTT. This gives the protein CASSPRTGGGNSPLHF. This chain connects TRBV18 to TRBJ1-6; 11 nucleotides align to TRBD1. This CDR3 has 16 residues. Looked up from germline, CDR1 is KGHSH and CDR2 is LQKENI. Trimming took 3 bases from V and 6 from J; bases not matched to a gene: 4.